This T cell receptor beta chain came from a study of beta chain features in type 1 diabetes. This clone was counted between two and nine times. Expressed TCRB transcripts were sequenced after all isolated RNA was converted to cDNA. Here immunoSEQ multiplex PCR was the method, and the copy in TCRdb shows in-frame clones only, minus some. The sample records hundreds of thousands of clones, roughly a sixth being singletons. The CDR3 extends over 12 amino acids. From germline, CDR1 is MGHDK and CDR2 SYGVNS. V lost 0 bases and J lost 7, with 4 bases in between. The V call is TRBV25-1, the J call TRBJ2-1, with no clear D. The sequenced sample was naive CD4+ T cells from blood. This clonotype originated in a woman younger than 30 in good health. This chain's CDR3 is CASSEYWNEQFF. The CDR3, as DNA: TGTGCCAGCAGTGAATATTGGAATGAGCAGTTCTTC.